Listed here are 14 T cell receptor beta chains from one sample, sequenced in a study of blood T cell repertoires in COVID-19. The protocol was immunoSEQ multiplex PCR, while the TCRdb copy is restricted to in-frame clones and leaves out a portion. The sample contains over 150,000 clones, roughly 90% of which appear only once. The material sequenced was peripheral blood. All receptors come from a man aged 50 or older with acute or convalescent COVID-19.

The genes are TRBV9 and TRBJ2-7, with a weak D call TRBD2 (5 bases). With 3 bases removed from V and 0 bases from J, the gap between germline ends came to 13 bases. CDR1 SGDLS and CDR2 YYNGEE come from the germline V gene. CDR3 length: 15 amino acids. The CDR3 DNA reads as TGTGCCAGCAGCGCAGGACTGGAGAGCTCCTACGAGCAGTACTTC. It specifies CASSAGLESSYEQYF.

The gene calls are TRBV28 and TRBJ1-2; TRBD1 is a possible D gene (6 bases). Looked up from germline, CDR1 is MDHEN and CDR2 is SYDVKM. Trimming pared 2 bases from V and 2 bases from J, leaving 12 bases between. The CDR3 has 15 residues. CDR3 residues: CASSLSVGQNYGYTF. The CDR3 DNA is TGTGCCAGCAGTTTAAGTGTCGGACAGAACTATGGCTACACCTTC.

V usage is TRBV25-1 and J usage is TRBJ2-7, with D uncertain. The CDR3 totals 12 residues. Trimming took off 6 bases at V and 6 bases at J, with 12 bases between the two ends. Germline CDR1 reads MGHDK; CDR2 reads SYGVNS. The CDR3 spells CASRSAYLEQYF. Here the CDR3 DNA reads TGTGCCAGCAGGAGCGCTTATCTCGAGCAGTACTTC.

This chain connects TRBV9 to TRBJ2-3; tentatively, D is TRBD2 (6 bases). Looked up from germline, CDR1 is SGDLS and CDR2 is YYNGEE. V lost 0 bases to trimming and J lost 0 bases, with 11 bases between them. The CDR3 is 16 residues long. The CDR3 here is CASSVVGSGSTDTQYF. CDR3 in DNA: TGTGCCAGCAGCGTAGTGGGTAGCGGAAGCACAGATACGCAGTATTTT. The full variable domain, completed using reference TRBV9 and TRBJ2-3, is DSGVTQTPKHLITATGQRVTLRCSPRSGDLSVYWYQQSLDQGLQFLIQYYNGEERAKGNILERFSAQQFPDLHSELNLSSLELGDSALYFCASSVVGSGSTDTQYFGPGTRLTVL.

The chain couples TRBV7-2 to TRBJ2-3, with 10 bases lining up with TRBD2. After removal of 1 base from V and 3 bases from J, the junction contained 7 bases not matched to a gene. Per the germline V gene, CDR1 is SGHTA and CDR2 is FQGNSA. The CDR3 has 17 amino acids. CDR3 sequence: CASSLVRLAGATDTQYF. The CDR3 DNA reads TGTGCCAGCAGCTTAGTTCGTCTAGCGGGAGCTACAGATACGCAGTATTTT.

The gene calls are TRBV13 and TRBJ2-1; 12 nucleotides line up with TRBD2. Germline CDR1 PRHDT, CDR2 FYEKMQ (reference sequence). CDR3 size: 15 residues. The ends lost 5 bases at V and 8 bases at J; junction bases unmatched: 7. The CDR3 region is CASSEASGRVDEQFF. CDR3 bases: TGTGCCAGCAGCGAGGCTAGCGGGAGGGTAGATGAGCAGTTCTTC.

The V call is TRBV7-9, the J call TRBJ2-1, with 15 bases identical to TRBD2. This CDR3 contains 19 residues. Unmatched junction bases numbered 8, after V lost 5 bases and J lost 0 bases. Germline V gene sequence: CDR1 SEHNR, CDR2 FQNEAQ (reference sequence). The CDR3 region is CASSRPGLAGGSSYNEQFF. CDR3 sequence (DNA): TGTGCCAGCAGCCGACCGGGACTAGCGGGGGGTAGCTCCTACAATGAGCAGTTCTTC.

J is TRBJ1-4 and V is TRBV9; 8 bases fit TRBD1. J was trimmed by 7 bases and V by 0 bases; bases with no gene match: 5. Per the germline V gene, CDR1 is SGDLS and CDR2 is YYNGEE. CDR3 size: 15 residues. As DNA, the CDR3 is TGTGCCAGCAGCGTAGAAGGACAGGGAGGTGAAAAACTGTTTTTT. Translation: CASSVEGQGGEKLFF. Using reference TRBV9 and TRBJ1-4 for the parts outside the CDR3, the full variable domain is DSGVTQTPKHLITATGQRVTLRCSPRSGDLSVYWYQQSLDQGLQFLIQYYNGEERAKGNILERFSAQQFPDLHSELNLSSLELGDSALYFCASSVEGQGGEKLFFGSGTQLSVL.

This chain uses TRBV6-1 with TRBJ1-5; tentatively, D is TRBD1 (5 bases). This CDR3 region has 14 residues. V dropped 1 base and J dropped 6 bases, with 10 bases sitting between them. CDR1 is MNHNS, CDR2 SASEGT, per germline. The CDR3 DNA sequence: TGTGCCAGCAGTGAAGGGGGGGGAGGTCAGCCCCAGCATTTT. Residues: CASSEGGGGQPQHF.

The chain employs TRBV28 and TRBJ1-2; 7 nucleotides line up with TRBD1. The J segment lost 6 bases and the V segment lost 2 bases, leaving 3 bases of the junction unmatched. This CDR3 has 13 amino acids. The germline CDR1 and CDR2 sequences are MDHEN and SYDVKM. The CDR3 here is CASSLPTGNGYTF. In DNA form, the CDR3 reads TGTGCCAGCAGTTTACCGACAGGGAATGGCTACACCTTC.

This clone was observed once. The chain is built from TRBV6-6 and TRBJ1-2, with D perhaps TRBD1 (5 bases). Germline V gene lookup returns CDR1 MNHNY and CDR2 SVGAGI (reference sequence). Trimming stripped 8 bases from V and 0 bases from J, with 10 bases between. The CDR3 runs to 13 residues. CDR3 residues: CASRGTSNYGYTF. The DNA for the CDR3 is TGTGCCAGCCGCGGGACCTCTAACTATGGCTACACCTTC.

The V gene is TRBV19, the J gene TRBJ1-5; the D is unclear. This CDR3 has 15 amino acids. V was clipped by 0 bases and J by 3 bases, with 9 bases between them. Germline CDR1 LNHDA, CDR2 SQIVND (reference sequence). The CDR3, as DNA: TGTGCCAGTAGTATAGAAGGCAGGTACAATCAGCCCCAGCATTTT. Amino acids: CASSIEGRYNQPQHF.

The V gene is TRBV15, the J gene TRBJ1-6; 7 bases match TRBD1. CDR1 and CDR2 from the germline V gene are LNHNV and YYDKDF (reference sequence). V was pared by 3 bases and J by 10 bases, with 6 bases of the junction left unmatched. The CDR3 contains 14 residues. CDR3 nucleotide sequence: TGTGCCACCAGCAGCACAGGGGTAGGCTCACCCCTCCACTTT. Its protein product is CATSSTGVGSPLHF.

The DNA for the CDR3 is TGTGCCAGCAGCTTAGGGCCCAGTGGACTGTTTTTT. It is translated as CASSLGPSGLFF. The rearrangement links TRBV11-2 to TRBJ1-4, with D uncertain. The germline V and J ends were trimmed by 1 base and 13 bases, with 10 bases remaining between them. The germline CDR1 and CDR2 sequences are SGHAT and FQNNGV. This CDR3 spans 12 amino acids.